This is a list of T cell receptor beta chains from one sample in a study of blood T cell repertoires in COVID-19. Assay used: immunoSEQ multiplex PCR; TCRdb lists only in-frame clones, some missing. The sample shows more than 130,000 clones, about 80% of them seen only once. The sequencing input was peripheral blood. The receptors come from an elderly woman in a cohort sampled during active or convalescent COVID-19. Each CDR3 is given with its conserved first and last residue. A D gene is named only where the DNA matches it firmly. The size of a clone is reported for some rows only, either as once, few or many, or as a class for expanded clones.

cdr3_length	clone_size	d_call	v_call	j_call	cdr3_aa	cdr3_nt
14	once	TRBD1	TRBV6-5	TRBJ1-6	CASSLGQGNSPLHF	TGTGCCAGCAGTTTGGGACAGGGGAATTCACCCCTCCACTTT
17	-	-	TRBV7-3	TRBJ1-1	CASSPGWGRGRNTEAFF	TGTGCCAGCAGCCCAGGATGGGGCAGGGGAAGGAACACTGAAGCTTTCTTT
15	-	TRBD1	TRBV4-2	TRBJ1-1	CASSQDSTGRTEAFF	TGTGCCAGCAGCCAAGATTCGACAGGGAGGACTGAAGCTTTCTTT
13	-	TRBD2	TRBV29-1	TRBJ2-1	CSARLAAGSEQFF	TGCAGCGCCAGACTAGCGGCGGGTAGTGAGCAGTTCTTC
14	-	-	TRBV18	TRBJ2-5	CASSPSTDQETQYF	TGTGCCAGCTCACCTTCGACAGACCAAGAGACCCAGTACTTC
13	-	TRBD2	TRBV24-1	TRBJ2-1	CATSIQSGGVEFF	TGTGCCACCAGTATTCAATCTGGGGGGGTAGAGTTCTTC
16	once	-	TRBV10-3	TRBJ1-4	CAIKKGVLRHDEKLFF	TGTGCCATCAAAAAGGGAGTCCTCCGGCATGATGAAAAACTGTTTTTT
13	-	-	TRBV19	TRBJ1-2	CASSYDIFYGYTF	TGTGCCAGTAGTTATGACATCTTCTATGGCTACACCTTC
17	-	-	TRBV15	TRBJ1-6	CATSRDRDSSYNSPLHF	TGTGCCACCAGCAGAGATCGAGACAGCTCCTATAATTCACCCCTCCACTTT
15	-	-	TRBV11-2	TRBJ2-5	CASSLDVRTQETQYF	TGTGCCAGCAGCTTAGATGTCAGAACACAAGAGACCCAGTACTTC
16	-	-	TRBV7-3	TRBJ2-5	CASSLVPAGPAETQYF	TGTGCCAGCAGCTTAGTTCCGGCGGGGCCAGCGGAGACCCAGTACTTC
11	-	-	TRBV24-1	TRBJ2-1	CATSQLNQQFF	TGTGCCACCAGCCAACTAAACCAGCAGTTCTTC
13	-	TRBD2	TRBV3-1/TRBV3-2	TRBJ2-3	CASQRGSTDTQYF	TGTGCCAGTCAGCGGGGATCCACAGATACGCAGTATTTT
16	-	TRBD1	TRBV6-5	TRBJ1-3	CASSYSRDSSGNTIYF	TGTGCCAGCAGTTACTCTAGGGACAGCTCTGGAAACACCATATATTTT
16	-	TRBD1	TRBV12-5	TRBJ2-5	CASGLHVDRAATTQYF	TGTGCTAGTGGTTTACATGTGGACAGGGCGGCTACGACCCAGTACTTC
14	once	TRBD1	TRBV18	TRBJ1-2	CASSDNRGSYGYTF	TGTGCCAGCTCAGACAACAGGGGTAGCTATGGCTACACCTTC
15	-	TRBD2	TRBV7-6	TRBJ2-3	CASSLSGGAGDTQYF	TGTGCCAGCAGCTTATCCGGGGGGGCGGGAGATACGCAGTATTTT
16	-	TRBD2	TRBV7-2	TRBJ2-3	CASSLGLAGSTDTQYF	TGTGCCAGCAGCTTAGGACTAGCGGGGTCCACAGATACGCAGTATTTT
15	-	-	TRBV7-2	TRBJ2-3	CASSPGQGRGDTQYF	TGTGCCAGCAGCCCCGGGCAGGGTAGAGGAGATACGCAGTATTTT
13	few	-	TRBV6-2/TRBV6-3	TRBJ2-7	CASSQLGVYEQYF	TGTGCCAGCAGTCAATTAGGGGTCTACGAGCAGTACTTC
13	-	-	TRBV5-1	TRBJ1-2	CASSLVGDYGYTF	TGCGCCAGCAGCTTGGTAGGAGACTATGGCTACACCTTC
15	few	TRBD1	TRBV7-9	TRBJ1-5	CASSKGQGSNQPQHF	TGTGCCAGCAGCAAGGGACAGGGCAGCAATCAGCCCCAGCATTTT
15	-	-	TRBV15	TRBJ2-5	CATSRDRLVGETQYF	TGTGCCACCAGCAGAGATAGACTCGTTGGGGAGACCCAGTACTTC
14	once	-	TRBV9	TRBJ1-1	CASSVLGGDTEAFF	TGTGCCAGCAGCGTCCTCGGGGGTGACACTGAAGCTTTCTTT
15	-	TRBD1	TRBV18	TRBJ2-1	CASSRDRVLSNEQFF	TGTGCCAGCTCACGCGACAGGGTATTGTCCAATGAGCAGTTCTTC
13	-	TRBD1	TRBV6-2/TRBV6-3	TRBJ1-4	CASSYGQGEKLFF	TGTGCCAGCAGTTACGGACAGGGTGAAAAACTGTTTTTT
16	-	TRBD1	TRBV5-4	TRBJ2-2	CASSPSTGSRTGELFF	TGTGCCAGCAGCCCATCGACAGGGAGCAGGACCGGGGAGCTGTTTTTT
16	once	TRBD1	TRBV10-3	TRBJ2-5	CAISETGQGARETQYF	TGTGCCATCAGTGAGACAGGACAGGGGGCGAGGGAGACCCAGTACTTC
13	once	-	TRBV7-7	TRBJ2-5	CASSLARRETQYF	TGTGCTAGCAGCTTAGCCAGAAGAGAGACCCAGTACTTC
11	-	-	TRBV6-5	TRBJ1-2	CASLSLRGYTF	TGTGCCAGCTTGAGCCTGCGTGGCTACACCTTC
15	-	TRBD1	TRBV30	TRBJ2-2	CAWSEVTGVTGELFF	TGTGCCTGGAGTGAGGTGACAGGGGTCACCGGGGAGCTGTTTTTT
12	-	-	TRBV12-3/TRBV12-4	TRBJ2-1	CASSSDYNEQFF	TGTGCCAGCAGTTCAGATTACAATGAGCAGTTCTTC
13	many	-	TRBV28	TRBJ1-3	CASRDGGGNTIYF	TGTGCCAGCAGAGACGGGGGTGGAAACACCATATATTTT
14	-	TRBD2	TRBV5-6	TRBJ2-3	CASSSGGTTGTQYF	TGTGCCAGCAGCTCGGGCGGGACTACCGGTACGCAGTATTTT
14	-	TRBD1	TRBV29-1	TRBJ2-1	CSASDRVDYNEQFF	TGCAGCGCCTCGGACAGGGTGGACTACAATGAGCAGTTCTTC
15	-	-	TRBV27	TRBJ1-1	CASSLLSPLNTEAFF	TGTGCCAGCAGCTTGCTATCCCCGCTGAACACTGAAGCTTTCTTT
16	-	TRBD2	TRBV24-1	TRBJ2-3	CATSDKLAGHTDTQYF	TGTGCCACCAGTGACAAACTAGCGGGGCACACAGATACGCAGTATTTT
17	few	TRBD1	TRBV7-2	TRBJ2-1	CASSLVGTGGSYNEQFF	TGTGCCAGCAGCTTAGTCGGGACAGGGGGTTCCTACAATGAGCAGTTCTTC
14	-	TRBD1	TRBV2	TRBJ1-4	CASSGGGTNEKLFF	TGTGCCAGCAGTGGAGGGGGCACTAATGAAAAACTGTTTTTT